The 32 T cell receptor beta chains listed next were all sequenced from one sample in a study of response to subunit inactivated influenza vaccine. TCRdb analysed the RT-PCR reads with MiXCR anew, one entry per CDR3 protein. The table lists under 550,000 distinct CDR3 sequences, about 7.2% of them singletons. The source material was PBMCs from blood, sampled around 2 years after vaccination. These receptors were collected from a man aged 45-69 years who received an inactivated influenza vaccine.

This clonotype showed up many times. This chain connects TRBV12-3 or TRBV12-4 to TRBJ2-2, with D perhaps TRBD1 or TRBD2 (5 bases each). Trimming removed 8 bases from V and 0 bases from J, with 10 bases in between. This CDR3 has 14 amino acids. CDR3 in amino acids: CASRGVTNTGELFF. CDR3 in DNA: TGTGCCAGCCGAGGGGTAACGAACACCGGGGAGCTGTTTTTT.

This clonotype was counted between two and nine times. The CDR3 reads CASSTGTYYNEQFF. In DNA, the CDR3 is TGTGCCAGCAGCACGGGGACATACTACAATGAGCAGTTCTTC. This chain connects TRBV7-9 to TRBJ2-1; TRBD1 is a possible D gene (6 bases). The CDR3 contains 14 residues. V lost 5 bases and J 3 bases, leaving 11 bases between the germline ends. Germline values: CDR1 SEHNR, CDR2 FQNEAQ (reference sequence).

In this sample, this clonotype turned up many times. The V call is TRBV5-1, the J call TRBJ2-7; 8 positions agree with TRBD1. Trimming cost V 0 bases and J 12 bases; bases outside gene matches: 8. The CDR3 consists of 13 residues. Germline loops: CDR1 SGHRS, CDR2 YFSETQ. The CDR3 loop reads CASSLGGQETSYF. The DNA of the CDR3 is TGCGCCAGCAGCTTGGGGGGACAGGAGACATCGTACTTC.

This clonotype came up many times. The J gene is TRBJ2-3, the V gene TRBV12-3 or TRBV12-4; no definite D call. V shed 11 bases and J shed 0 bases, with 3 bases lying between them. The CDR3 runs to 10 residues. CDR3 DNA sequence: TGTGCCTCCAGCACAGATACGCAGTATTTT. It translates to CASSTDTQYF.

This clonotype was observed a handful of times. The rearrangement uses TRBV12-3 or TRBV12-4 and TRBJ1-1; the D gene is possibly TRBD1 (6 bases). This CDR3 comprises 15 residues. Trimming stripped 5 bases from V and 4 bases from J, with 17 bases between. The CDR3 DNA sequence: TGTGCCAGCAGTACCCTCGGCAGGGGAGCCACTGAAGCTTTCTTT. Protein product: CASSTLGRGATEAFF.

This chain joins TRBV4-2 and TRBJ2-7; D possibly corresponds to TRBD1 (8 bases). The CDR3 has 18 amino acids. Germline V gives CDR1 LGHNA, CDR2 YNFKEQ. Trimming shortened V by 3 bases and J by 0 bases, and 21 bases separated the two germline ends. CDR3 region: CASSQGGGLDRDSYEQYF. The CDR3 bases are TGTGCCAGCAGCCAGGGCGGGGGTTTGGACAGGGACTCCTACGAGCAGTACTTC.

V gene TRBV3-1 combines with J gene TRBJ2-5; 15 positions agree with TRBD2. V lost 6 bases and J lost 4; bases outside the gene matches: 6. The CDR3 totals 16 residues. Germline V lookup: CDR1 LGHDT, CDR2 YNNKEL (reference sequence). CDR3 sequence: CASRHRTSGGGETQYF. DNA of the CDR3: TGTGCCAGCAGGCATCGGACTAGCGGGGGGGGAGAGACCCAGTACTTC.

Ten or more counts support this clonotype. The chain has TRBV20-1 and TRBJ1-2, with 9 bases that match TRBD1. The V gene end was trimmed by 8 bases and the J gene end by 6 bases; junction bases not matched to a gene: 10. The CDR3 covers 13 residues. CDR1 DFQATT and CDR2 SNEGSKA come from the germline V gene (reference sequence). CDR3 nucleotides: TGCAGTACTGGGGGACAGGGAGGAAATGGCTACACCTTC. Residues: CSTGGQGGNGYTF.

The chain combines TRBV27 with TRBJ2-1, with TRBD2 matching over 16 bases. The CDR3 is 19 amino acids. Germline trimming cut 2 bases from V and 2 bases from J; bases unmatched to any gene: 6. Germline V CDR1 and CDR2: MNHEY, SMNVEV (reference sequence). Here the CDR3 DNA reads TGTGCCAGCAGTTTAATGACCGGGACTAGCGGGAGGGCCTACAATGAGCAGTTCTTC. Translation: CASSLMTGTSGRAYNEQFF.

This clonotype was recorded many times. V gene TRBV20-1 combines with J gene TRBJ1-6, with a possible D match to TRBD1 (5 bases). Trimming pared 0 bases from V and 8 bases from J, leaving 14 bases between. In germline, CDR1 is DFQATT, CDR2 SNEGSKA (reference sequence). This CDR3 has 15 amino acids. This chain's CDR3 is CSAREFGIGDSPLHF. CDR3 nucleotide sequence: TGCAGTGCTAGAGAGTTCGGAATAGGGGATTCACCCCTCCACTTT.

This clonotype was recorded at least ten times. The chain combines TRBV20-1 with TRBJ2-7, with D possibly being TRBD1 (6 bases). Germline values: CDR1 DFQATT, CDR2 SNEGSKA (reference sequence). The CDR3 runs 13 residues. The V end lost 6 bases, the J end lost 2 bases, and 14 bases lay between the germline ends. As DNA, the CDR3 is TGCAGTGCGGAAACAGGGAGCCCCTACGAGCAGTACTTC. Protein sequence: CSAETGSPYEQYF.

The rearrangement links TRBV2 to TRBJ2-7; no definite D call. The CDR3 spans 13 residues. From germline, CDR1 is SNHLY and CDR2 FYNNEI. V lost 8 bases and J 3 bases, leaving 14 bases between the germline ends. The CDR3 DNA follows: TGTGCCAGCCATAAAGGACCGAGCTACGAGCAGTACTTC. It encodes CASHKGPSYEQYF.

The rearrangement links TRBV7-2 to TRBJ2-3, with TRBD2 identical over 8 bases. Per the germline V gene, CDR1 is SGHTA and CDR2 is FQGNSA. The CDR3 is made up of 15 amino acids. Trimming removed 4 bases from V and 1 base from J; junction bases left unmatched: 4. CDR3: CASSSRGGGTDTQYF. The CDR3 bases are TGTGCCAGCAGCTCCCGGGGGGGCGGCACAGATACGCAGTATTTT.

The chain couples TRBV15 to TRBJ1-5, with 9 bases matching TRBD1. The J segment lost 5 bases and the V segment lost 4 bases, leaving 3 bases of the junction unmatched. This CDR3 contains 14 residues. Germline assignment: CDR1 LNHNV and CDR2 YYDKDF (reference sequence). The CDR3 bases are TGTGCCACCAGCAAGGACAGGGGCTATCAGCCCCAGCATTTT. Its protein is CATSKDRGYQPQHF.

V and J are TRBV3-1 and TRBJ1-6; no reliable D call. Germline assignment: CDR1 LGHDT and CDR2 YNNKEL (reference sequence). V dropped 3 bases and J dropped 9 bases, with 6 bases sitting between them. The CDR3 loop spans 12 amino acids. The CDR3 here is CASSQGFSPLHF. The CDR3 DNA follows: TGTGCCAGCAGCCAGGGATTTTCACCCCTCCACTTT.

The chain couples TRBV5-1 to TRBJ2-1, with 12 nucleotides matching TRBD2. Trimming removed 5 bases from V and 6 bases from J; junction bases left unmatched: 9. The CDR3 contains 16 residues. Germline V gene data show CDR1 as SGHRS and CDR2 as YFSETQ. The CDR3 nucleotides read TGCGCCAGCAGTCGTCTCTCTAGCGGGGGGGCCAATGAGCAGTTCTTC. It is translated as CASSRLSSGGANEQFF.

V is TRBV27 and J is TRBJ2-1; perhaps TRBD2 as D (5 bases). Germline V gene lookup returns CDR1 MNHEY and CDR2 SMNVEV (reference sequence). V was pared by 6 bases and J by 4 bases, with 22 bases between. The CDR3 sequence is 17 residues long. The CDR3 nucleotides read TGTGCCAGCAGCTATCTCCCGACGGAGGTGCGATACAATGAGCAGTTCTTC. This encodes CASSYLPTEVRYNEQFF.

The chain combines TRBV6-6 with TRBJ2-7, with a tentative D call TRBD1 (5 bases). Trimming shortened V by 6 bases and J by 6 bases, and 15 bases separated the two germline ends. The germline V gene has CDR1 MNHNY and CDR2 SVGAGI (reference sequence). CDR3 size: 13 residues. The CDR3 DNA is TGTGCCAGCAGGGCGACAGTGGGCGGCGAGCAGTACTTC. It codes for CASRATVGGEQYF.

This clonotype appeared many times. The chain links TRBV3-1 to TRBJ2-7, with D unresolved. V dropped 2 bases and J dropped 2 bases, with 10 bases sitting between them. Germline V gene sequence: CDR1 LGHDT, CDR2 YNNKEL (reference sequence). This CDR3 is 14 amino acids long. The CDR3 DNA sequence: TGTGCCAGCAGCCAATTCGGGTTAACCTACGAGCAGTACTTC. Residues: CASSQFGLTYEQYF.

The chain employs TRBV6-2 or TRBV6-3 and TRBJ2-2; perhaps D is TRBD1 or TRBD2 (6 bases each). Trimming shortened V by 8 bases and J by 5 bases, and 21 bases separated the two germline ends. This CDR3 is 16 amino acids long. The germline CDR1 and CDR2 sequences are MNHEY and SVGEGT. The CDR3 loop is CASASLGRGRTGELFF. CDR3 sequence (DNA): TGTGCCAGCGCAAGTTTGGGCCGGGGGCGAACCGGGGAGCTGTTTTTT.

In this sample, this clonotype turned up many times. The junction and the germline gene differ at one end; a read error may be behind it. CDR3 in amino acids: CASSLTSGNEQFF. For the CDR3, the DNA is TGTGCCAGCAGCTTAACTAGCGGCAATGAGCAGTTTTTC. The rearrangement joins TRBV12-3 or TRBV12-4 to TRBJ2-1, with 8 bases fitting TRBD2. The length of the CDR3 is 13 residues.

This clonotype was detected ten times or more. The chain couples TRBV6-1 to TRBJ1-1; 7 nucleotides line up with TRBD1. CDR1 is MNHNS and CDR2 is SASEGT in the germline V gene. The CDR3 length is 14 residues. Trimming cost V 8 bases and J 1 base; bases outside gene matches: 7. Here the CDR3 reads CASSLEGANTEAFF. In DNA, the CDR3 is TGTGCCAGCTCCCTGGAGGGGGCGAACACTGAAGCTTTCTTT.

This clonotype was found many times. The rearrangement links TRBV11-2 to TRBJ2-2; D remains ambiguous. Trimming pared 5 bases from V and 6 bases from J, leaving 10 bases between. This CDR3 comprises 13 residues. Germline assignment: CDR1 SGHAT and CDR2 FQNNGV. CDR3 amino acids: CASSLGLAGELFF. CDR3 DNA: TGTGCCAGCAGCCTAGGTCTCGCCGGGGAGCTGTTTTTT.

The V gene is TRBV12-3 or TRBV12-4, the J gene TRBJ2-1, with D unclear. V dropped 8 bases and J dropped 1 base, with 12 bases sitting between them. CDR3 size: 14 residues. CDR3 in amino acids: CASSRRLSYNEQFF. The CDR3 nucleotides read TGTGCCAGCTCTAGGAGATTGTCCTACAATGAGCAGTTCTTC.

The chain has TRBV10-2 and TRBJ2-5; D might be TRBD1 (5 bases). V gave up 3 bases and J gave up 5 bases, with 10 bases separating them. The CDR3 is 13 residues long. Germline CDR1 and CDR2: WSHSY and SAAADI. CDR3 residues: CASSESGWETQYF. The CDR3 coding sequence is TGCGCCAGCAGTGAATCAGGGTGGGAGACCCAGTACTTC.

In its sample, this clonotype was seen a few times. The chain is built from TRBV15 and TRBJ1-2; a possible D gene is TRBD1 (5 bases). Trimming cost V 0 bases and J 2 bases, with 16 bases left between them. Germline assignment: CDR1 LNHNV and CDR2 YYDKDF (reference sequence). The CDR3 runs 17 residues. The CDR3 protein is CATSREGREAANYGYTF. The CDR3 DNA reads as TGTGCCACCAGCAGAGAGGGACGGGAAGCGGCCAACTATGGCTACACCTTC.

This chain uses TRBV15 with TRBJ2-7; the D gene is possibly TRBD1 (6 bases). Germline V gene lookup returns CDR1 LNHNV and CDR2 YYDKDF (reference sequence). This CDR3 contains 15 residues. The V end was cut by 3 bases, the J end by 3 bases, with 15 bases between. Written as DNA, the CDR3 is TGTGCCACCAGCAGGGAACGTGGACAGCGCTACGAGCAGTACTTC. Protein product: CATSRERGQRYEQYF.

This clonotype was observed a few times. The chain is built from TRBV20-1 and TRBJ2-7; TRBD2 might be the D (6 bases). V gave up 0 bases and J gave up 3 bases, with 21 bases separating them. The CDR3 totals 17 residues. Germline V lookup: CDR1 DFQATT, CDR2 SNEGSKA (reference sequence). The CDR3: CSARDLVRRGLLYEQYF. CDR3 in DNA: TGCAGTGCTAGAGATCTAGTGAGGCGGGGACTCCTCTACGAGCAGTACTTC.

This clonotype has ten or more counts. J is TRBJ2-7 and V is TRBV10-3, with 9 bases fitting TRBD1. Germline loops: CDR1 ENHRY, CDR2 SYGVKD. The CDR3 is 15 amino acids. Trimming at V came to 8 bases and at J to 1 base, leaving 9 bases not matched to a gene. CDR3 DNA: TGTGCCATCCGAGAACCGGGACAGGGTTCCTACGAGCAGTACTTC. It encodes CAIREPGQGSYEQYF.

This clonotype has at least ten counts. The V gene is TRBV9, the J gene TRBJ2-5, with D maybe TRBD1 (6 bases). The CDR3 is made up of 13 amino acids. CDR1 and CDR2 (germline): SGDLS, YYNGEE. Trimming removed 5 bases from V and 3 bases from J, with 11 bases in between. The CDR3 region is CASSTGQKETQYF. CDR3 DNA sequence: TGTGCCAGCAGTACTGGACAGAAAGAGACCCAGTACTTC. The whole variable domain, filled in from reference TRBV9 and TRBJ2-5, reads DSGVTQTPKHLITATGQRVTLRCSPRSGDLSVYWYQQSLDQGLQFLIQYYNGEERAKGNILERFSAQQFPDLHSELNLSSLELGDSALYFCASSTGQKETQYFGPGTRLLVL.

This clonotype was counted between two and nine times. This chain connects TRBV19 to TRBJ2-7; weak D call: TRBD1 (5 bases). The V end was cut by 3 bases, the J end by 6 bases, with 15 bases between. CDR3 length equals 14 residues. CDR1 LNHDA and CDR2 SQIVND come from the germline V gene (reference sequence). CDR3 in amino acids: CASSMIPGKGEQYF. CDR3 nucleotide sequence: TGTGCCAGTAGTATGATCCCAGGGAAGGGCGAGCAGTACTTC.

This clonotype showed up many times. The V call is TRBV9, the J call TRBJ1-1; 11 bases line up with TRBD1. The J segment lost 1 base and the V segment lost 3 bases, leaving 2 bases of the junction unmatched. There are 15 residues in the CDR3. The germline V gene encodes CDR1 SGDLS and CDR2 YYNGEE. CDR3 region: CASSGTGGANTEAFF. CDR3 sequence (DNA): TGTGCCAGCAGCGGGACAGGGGGCGCGAACACTGAAGCTTTCTTT.